This T cell receptor (beta chain) was sequenced during a study of T cell responses to AZD1222 COVID-19 vaccine. Measured with immunoSEQ multiplex PCR; TCRdb has only the in-frame clones, and not every one. Of 95,000 to 150,000 clones in the sample, about 87% were seen once. V lost 6 bases, J lost 5 bases, and 8 bases lay in between. The germline CDR1 and CDR2 sequences are MNHEY and SVGAGI. The CDR3 runs to 13 residues. The chain is built from TRBV6-5 and TRBJ1-6, with a possible D match to TRBD1 (6 bases). Here the sequenced sample was peripheral blood, taken on day 0 of AZD1222 vaccination. The source of this sequence is an adult in good health. The CDR3 DNA is TGTGCCAGCAGACAGGGAGATAATTCACCCCTCCACTTT. Its protein product is CASRQGDNSPLHF.